The 31 T cell receptor beta chains below all came from one sample that was sequenced in a study of T cells after yellow fever vaccination. TCRdb passed the 5' RACE reads through MiXCR, listing each CDR3 protein once. The sample lists some 260,000 distinct CDR3 sequences, around 5.3% occurring once. Sequences were derived from CD4+ T cells sorted from PBMCs, sampled on the day of the yellow fever booster vaccination. The receptor source for this set is a man between 18 and 29 years old who received the YFV17D yellow fever vaccine.

The CDR3 sequence: CASSERGGRGLEQYV. CDR3 nucleotides: TGTGCCAGCAGTGAAAGGGGCGGTCGCGGACTCGAGCAGTACGTC. The V call is TRBV2, the J call TRBJ2-7; the D gene could be TRBD1 or TRBD2 (5 bases each). There are 15 residues in the CDR3. V was shortened by 2 bases and J by 6 bases, with 17 bases between the two germline ends. From germline, CDR1 is SNHLY and CDR2 FYNNEI.

The CDR3 region is CASSVVMSGRSEQFF. The DNA of the CDR3 is TGTGCCAGCAGCGTAGTGATGTCGGGGCGGTCAGAGCAGTTCTTC. This chain connects TRBV9 to TRBJ2-1; D possibly uses TRBD1 or TRBD2 (5 bases each). This CDR3 region has 15 residues. The germline CDR1 and CDR2 sequences are SGDLS and YYNGEE. The V end lost 0 bases, the J end lost 10 bases, and 17 bases lay between the germline ends.

J is TRBJ2-5 and V is TRBV19; D may be TRBD1 or TRBD2 (5 bases each). CDR3 length: 15 residues. The germline gives CDR1 LNHDA, CDR2 SQIVND (reference sequence). V shed 5 bases and J shed 3 bases, with 16 bases lying between them. The CDR3 protein is CASSLPGPYEETQYF. DNA for the CDR3: TGTGCCAGTAGTTTGCCGGGGCCTTACGAAGAGACCCAGTACTTC.

In its sample, this clonotype was seen a few times. Here the CDR3 DNA reads TGTGCCAGCTCGGGGGGTCGGATCCAAGAGACCCAGTACTTC. Translating it yields CASSGGRIQETQYF. The rearrangement joins TRBV18 to TRBJ2-5; possible D gene TRBD2, 6 bases. CDR1 and CDR2 from the germline V gene are KGHSH and LQKENI. V was cut by 6 bases and J by 1 base, with 12 bases left in between. The CDR3 consists of 14 residues.

Ten or more counts support this clonotype. V usage is TRBV9 and J usage is TRBJ1-6; perhaps TRBD1 as D (6 bases). The V and J ends lost 0 bases and 14 bases respectively, with 15 bases between them. The CDR3 is 14 residues long. Looked up from germline, CDR1 is SGDLS and CDR2 is YYNGEE. The CDR3 region is CASSVDRAGRTLHF. The DNA for the CDR3 is TGTGCCAGCAGCGTAGACAGGGCGGGGAGGACCCTCCACTTT.

This rearrangement joins TRBV7-3 to TRBJ2-6, with 10 bases identical to TRBD1. The CDR3 consists of 16 residues. Germline CDR1 is SGHTA and CDR2 is FQGTGA. V shed 6 bases, J shed 3 bases, and the junction held 5 bases outside the gene matches. The CDR3 loop reads CASRLTGGSGANVLTF. CDR3 nucleotide sequence: TGTGCCAGCAGATTGACAGGGGGCAGTGGGGCCAACGTCCTGACTTTC.

The chain joins TRBV6-6 to TRBJ2-7, with TRBD1 matching over 9 bases. This CDR3 comprises 16 residues. Germline CDR1 is MNHNY and CDR2 is SVGAGI (reference sequence). With V trimmed by 5 bases and J by 5 bases, 13 bases remained unmatched. The CDR3 loop is CASSPSSPGQGHEQYF. The CDR3 region has the DNA TGTGCCAGCAGTCCCTCATCCCCGGGACAGGGCCACGAGCAGTACTTC.

This clonotype was recorded at least ten times. The V and J genes are TRBV20-1 and TRBJ2-1, with 10 bases that match TRBD2. Trimming at V came to 7 bases and at J to 12 bases, leaving 15 bases not matched to a gene. The CDR3 runs to 14 residues. Germline CDR1 reads DFQATT; CDR2 reads SNEGSKA (reference sequence). DNA of the CDR3: TGCAGTGTCACCCGTGGTAGCGGGGGGAGGGTGCAGTTCTTC. Protein: CSVTRGSGGRVQFF.

The chain joins TRBV7-9 to TRBJ1-2, with a possible D match to TRBD1 (6 bases). Germline V gene lookup returns CDR1 SEHNR and CDR2 FQNEAQ (reference sequence). Trimming shortened V by 7 bases and J by 4 bases, and 13 bases separated the two germline ends. This CDR3 spans 13 amino acids. In nucleotides, the CDR3 is TGTGCCAGCATCCCCACAGGGTCCTATGGCTACACCTTC. This translates into CASIPTGSYGYTF. The whole variable domain, remainder taken from reference TRBV7-9 and TRBJ1-2, is DTGVSQNPRHKITKRGQNVTFRCDPISEHNRLYWYRQTLGQGPEFLTYFQNEAQLEKSRLLSDRFSAERPKGSFSTLEIQRTEQGDSAMYLCASIPTGSYGYTFGSGTRLTVV.

The genes are TRBV20-1 and TRBJ1-6, with 7 bases fitting TRBD1. The CDR3 sequence is 13 residues long. Unmatched junction bases numbered 4, after V lost 6 bases and J lost 5 bases. CDR1 is DFQATT and CDR2 is SNEGSKA in the germline V gene (reference sequence). The CDR3 spells CSAPGQNNSPLHF. The CDR3 region has the DNA TGCAGTGCCCCGGGACAGAATAATTCACCCCTCCACTTT.

This clonotype was detected only a few times. The rearrangement joins TRBV3-1 to TRBJ2-5, with TRBD2 matching 10 bases. The CDR3 covers 14 residues. The germline gives CDR1 LGHDT, CDR2 YNNKEL (reference sequence). V shed 5 bases and J 5 bases; nucleotides not matched to a gene: 5. Here the CDR3 reads CASSFTSGVETQYF. The CDR3 DNA is TGTGCCAGCAGCTTTACTAGCGGGGTGGAGACCCAGTACTTC.

Only a few counts were recorded for this clonotype. The rearrangement joins TRBV5-4 to TRBJ1-4; 9 bases line up with TRBD1. The V gene end was trimmed by 4 bases and the J gene end by 6 bases; junction bases not matched to a gene: 10. The CDR3 is made up of 16 amino acids. Germline lookup yields CDR1 SGHNT and CDR2 YYREEE (reference sequence). Here the CDR3 DNA reads TGTGCCAGCAGCCCCGGGACAGGGTTTGGCCATGAAAAACTGTTTTTT. Translation: CASSPGTGFGHEKLFF.

The chain uses TRBV7-3 and TRBJ2-2; no firm D call. The CDR3 is 14 amino acids. The germline CDR1 and CDR2 sequences are SGHTA and FQGTGA. Trimming left V 3 bases short and J 3 bases short, with 8 bases between. The CDR3 region is CASSLEIHTGELFF. The CDR3 DNA reads as TGTGCCAGCAGCTTGGAGATCCACACCGGGGAGCTGTTTTTT.

The chain joins TRBV9 to TRBJ2-3; D gene uncertain. The CDR3 covers 17 residues. The V end lost 0 bases, the J end lost 3 bases, and 17 bases lay between the germline ends. From germline, CDR1 is SGDLS and CDR2 YYNGEE. CDR3 sequence reads: CASSVGPPLGKTDTQYF. The CDR3, as DNA: TGTGCCAGCAGCGTAGGGCCGCCCCTGGGGAAAACAGATACGCAGTATTTT.

This clonotype was seen at least ten times. V usage is TRBV7-3 and J usage is TRBJ2-1; possibly TRBD2 for D (7 bases). This CDR3 comprises 14 residues. The V gene lost 1 base and the J gene lost 9 bases, with 13 bases spanning the gap. In germline, CDR1 is SGHTA, CDR2 FQGTGA. CDR3 coding DNA: TGTGCCAGCAGCTTAAATCGGGGGGCCGCTGAGCAGTTCTTC. Translating gives CASSLNRGAAEQFF.

This clonotype was counted only a few times. The rearrangement links TRBV2 to TRBJ2-1; D gene unclear. Germline V gene sequence: CDR1 SNHLY, CDR2 FYNNEI. Deletions cut 4 bases from V and 4 bases from J, with 11 bases between. The length of the CDR3 is 14 residues. CDR3 DNA: TGTGCCAGCAGTGTTTACGGCTCTTACAATGAGCAGTTCTTC. Residues: CASSVYGSYNEQFF.

This clonotype was observed at least ten times. The chain uses TRBV12-3 or TRBV12-4 and TRBJ1-1; possibly TRBD1 for D (5 bases). V shed 9 bases and J shed 11 bases, with 28 bases lying between them. The CDR3 is made up of 15 amino acids. CDR3 region: CASYLSGRQISEAFF. As DNA, the CDR3 is TGTGCCAGTTATCTCTCAGGGAGGCAGATTAGTGAGGCTTTCTTT.

This clonotype was seen a few times. The chain combines TRBV18 with TRBJ1-4; no definite D call. Germline V gene sequence: CDR1 KGHSH, CDR2 LQKENI. V shed 4 bases and J shed 5 bases, with 17 bases lying between them. The CDR3 is made up of 16 amino acids. This chain's CDR3 is CASSLDVAGRNEKLFF. The CDR3 coding sequence is TGTGCCAGCTCACTTGACGTTGCGGGCAGGAATGAAAAACTGTTTTTT.

This clonotype was detected many times. The rearrangement links TRBV5-1 to TRBJ1-1; TRBD1 agrees at 9 bases. Germline-derived CDR1 and CDR2 are SGHRS and YFSETQ. With 2 bases clipped from V and 4 bases from J, the junction kept 6 bases outside the gene matches. The CDR3 has 15 amino acids. The CDR3 region has the DNA TGCGCCAGCAGCTTAACAGGGGGCGTTGGCACTGAAGCTTTCTTT. Protein sequence: CASSLTGGVGTEAFF.

This clonotype came up many times. This chain connects TRBV27 to TRBJ2-7; D gene ambiguous. This CDR3 contains 11 residues. In germline, CDR1 is MNHEY, CDR2 SMNVEV (reference sequence). With 5 bases removed from V and 2 bases from J, the gap between germline ends came to 4 bases. The CDR3 nucleotides are TGTGCCAGCAGTCGCCCCTACGAGCAGTACGTC. Its protein is CASSRPYEQYV.

Only a few counts were recorded for this clonotype. The CDR3 here is CASSPGQGASTGELFF. CDR3 nucleotide sequence: TGTGCCAGCAGCCCTGGACAGGGGGCTAGCACCGGGGAGCTGTTTTTT. The chain has TRBV11-1 and TRBJ2-2, with 11 bases that match TRBD1. From germline, CDR1 is SGHAT and CDR2 FQDESV (reference sequence). The CDR3 contains 16 residues. Trimming removed 5 bases from V and 4 bases from J; junction bases left unmatched: 6.

This clonotype was seen repeatedly, ten times or more. The genes are TRBV5-5 and TRBJ2-3; 7 nucleotides match TRBD2. The germline CDR1 and CDR2 sequences are SGHKS and YYEKEE (reference sequence). The CDR3 has 15 residues. With V trimmed by 0 bases and J by 4 bases, 5 bases remained unmatched. The CDR3 bases are TGTGCCAGCAGCTTGGTAAGCGGGGCGGCAGATACGCAGTATTTT. This gives the protein CASSLVSGAADTQYF.

This clonotype was counted at least ten times. The genes are TRBV20-1 and TRBJ2-1; D unclear. This CDR3 has 11 amino acids. Germline-derived CDR1 and CDR2 are DFQATT and SNEGSKA (reference sequence). V was clipped by 6 bases and J by 12 bases, with 15 bases between them. CDR3 coding DNA: TGCAGTGCGCGACTTATAGATCGGCAGTTCTTC. Translating gives CSARLIDRQFF.

This clonotype was counted at least ten times. The rearrangement joins TRBV25-1 to TRBJ2-6; unclear D gene. V was shortened by 6 bases and J by 0 bases, with 9 bases between the two germline ends. The CDR3 loop spans 15 amino acids. Germline CDR1 MGHDK, CDR2 SYGVNS. The CDR3 sequence is CASSVGHSGANVLTF. In nucleotides, the CDR3 is TGTGCCAGCAGCGTGGGCCACTCTGGGGCCAACGTCCTGACTTTC.

This clonotype was detected a few times. The V and J genes are TRBV5-1 and TRBJ1-4; TRBD1 aligns across 8 bases. V was pared by 4 bases and J by 8 bases, with 7 bases of the junction left unmatched. CDR3 length: 14 residues. Germline V gene data show CDR1 as SGHRS and CDR2 as YFSETQ. The CDR3 region is CASSLTGADEKLFF. CDR3 bases: TGCGCCAGCAGCCTGACAGGGGCTGACGAAAAACTGTTTTTT.

V and J are TRBV20-1 and TRBJ2-5; the D call may be TRBD1 or TRBD2 (5 bases each). The CDR3 is made up of 14 amino acids. From germline, CDR1 is DFQATT and CDR2 SNEGSKA (reference sequence). V was pared by 4 bases and J by 1 base, with 13 bases between. The CDR3 DNA reads as TGCAGTGCTAAGGGACCGCCAGCCCAAGAGACCCAGTACTTC. Its protein is CSAKGPPAQETQYF.

This clonotype occurred many times. V usage is TRBV5-1 and J usage is TRBJ2-2; D might be TRBD2 (5 bases). Deletions cut 0 bases from V and 5 bases from J, with 23 bases between. Germline V gene data show CDR1 as SGHRS and CDR2 as YFSETQ. CDR3 length: 19 amino acids. The CDR3: CASSLARQILDLETGELFF. The CDR3, as DNA: TGCGCCAGCAGCTTGGCCCGGCAGATACTAGATTTGGAAACCGGGGAGCTGTTTTTT.

This clonotype was observed at least ten times. This chain uses TRBV5-1 with TRBJ1-1; D gene uncertain. This CDR3 is built from 13 residues. With 7 bases removed from V and 4 bases from J, the gap between germline ends came to 14 bases. Per germline, CDR1 SGHRS and CDR2 YFSETQ. The CDR3 loop is CASFDPVGTEAFF. The DNA of the CDR3 is TGCGCCAGCTTTGATCCGGTGGGCACTGAAGCTTTCTTT.

The chain employs TRBV6-2 or TRBV6-3 and TRBJ2-1; D gene ambiguous. Deletions cut 5 bases from V and 8 bases from J, with 13 bases between. Germline assignment: CDR1 MNHEY and CDR2 SVGEGT. The CDR3 runs 13 residues. CDR3 nucleotide sequence: TGTGCCAGCAGTAATCCTAGTCGCGATGAGCAGTTCTTC. As protein: CASSNPSRDEQFF.

A few counts support this clonotype. The chain has TRBV20-1 and TRBJ1-2, with 8 bases aligning to TRBD1. Germline V gene data show CDR1 as DFQATT and CDR2 as SNEGSKA (reference sequence). The CDR3 runs 12 residues. The CDR3 DNA is TGCAGCGGCGGGTGGACAGGGTATGGCTACACCTTC. This encodes CSGGWTGYGYTF.

This clonotype has ten or more counts. The chain couples TRBV5-1 to TRBJ1-4; D is unresolved. This CDR3 comprises 14 residues. From germline, CDR1 is SGHRS and CDR2 YFSETQ. V was trimmed by 4 bases and J by 7 bases, leaving 14 bases between them. Here the CDR3 DNA reads TGCGCCAGCAGCCAAGGACGGCGGTTTGAAAAACTGTTTTTT. Its protein is CASSQGRRFEKLFF.